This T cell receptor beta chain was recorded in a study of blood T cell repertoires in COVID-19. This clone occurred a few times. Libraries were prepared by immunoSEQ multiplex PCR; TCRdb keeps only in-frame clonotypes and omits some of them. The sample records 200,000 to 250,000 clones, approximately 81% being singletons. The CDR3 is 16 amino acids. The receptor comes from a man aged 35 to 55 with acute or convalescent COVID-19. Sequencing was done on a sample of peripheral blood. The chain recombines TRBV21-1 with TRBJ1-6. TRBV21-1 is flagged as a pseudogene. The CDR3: CASSKEDRGANSPLHF. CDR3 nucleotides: TGTGCCAGCAGCAAAGAGGATCGGGGGGCGAATTCACCCCTCCACTTT.